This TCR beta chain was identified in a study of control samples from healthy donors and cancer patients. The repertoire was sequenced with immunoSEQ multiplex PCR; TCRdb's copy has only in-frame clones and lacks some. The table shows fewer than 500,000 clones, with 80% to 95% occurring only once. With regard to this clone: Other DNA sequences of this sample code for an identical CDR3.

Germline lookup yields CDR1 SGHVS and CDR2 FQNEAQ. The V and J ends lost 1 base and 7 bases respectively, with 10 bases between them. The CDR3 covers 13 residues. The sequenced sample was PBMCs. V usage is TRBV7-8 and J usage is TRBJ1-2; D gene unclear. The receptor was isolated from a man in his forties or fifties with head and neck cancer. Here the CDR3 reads CASSLGAGSGYTF. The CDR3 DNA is TGTGCCAGCAGCTTAGGGGCCGGGAGTGGCTACACCTTC.